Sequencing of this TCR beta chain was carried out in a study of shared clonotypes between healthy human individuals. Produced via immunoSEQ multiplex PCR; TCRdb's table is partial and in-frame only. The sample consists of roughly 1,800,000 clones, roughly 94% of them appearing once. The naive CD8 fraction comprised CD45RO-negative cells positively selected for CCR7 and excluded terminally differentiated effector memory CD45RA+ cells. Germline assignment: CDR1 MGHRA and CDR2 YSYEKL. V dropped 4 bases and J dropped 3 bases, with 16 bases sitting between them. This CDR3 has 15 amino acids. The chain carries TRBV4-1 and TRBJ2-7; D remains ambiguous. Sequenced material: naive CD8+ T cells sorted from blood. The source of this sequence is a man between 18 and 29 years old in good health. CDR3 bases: TGCGCCAGCAGCCCCCTAACGAATTCGGACTACGAGCAGTACTTC. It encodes CASSPLTNSDYEQYF.